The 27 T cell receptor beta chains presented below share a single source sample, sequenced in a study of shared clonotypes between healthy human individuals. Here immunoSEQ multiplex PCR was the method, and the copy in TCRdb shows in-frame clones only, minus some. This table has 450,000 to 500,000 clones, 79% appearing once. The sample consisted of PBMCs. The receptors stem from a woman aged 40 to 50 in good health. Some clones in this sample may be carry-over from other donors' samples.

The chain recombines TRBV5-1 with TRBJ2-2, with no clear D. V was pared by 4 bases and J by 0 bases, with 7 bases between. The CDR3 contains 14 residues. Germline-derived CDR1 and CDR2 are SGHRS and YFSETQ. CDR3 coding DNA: TGCGCCAGCAGCCCAGCCGCGAACACCGGGGAGCTGTTTTTT. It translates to CASSPAANTGELFF.

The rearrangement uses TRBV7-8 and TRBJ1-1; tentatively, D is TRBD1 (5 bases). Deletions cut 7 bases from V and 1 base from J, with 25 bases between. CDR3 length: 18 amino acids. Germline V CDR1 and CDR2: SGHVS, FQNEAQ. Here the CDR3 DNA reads TGTGCCAGCAACCTCCGATGGGGCACTAAGGGTGGGAACACTGAAGCTTTCTTT. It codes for CASNLRWGTKGGNTEAFF.

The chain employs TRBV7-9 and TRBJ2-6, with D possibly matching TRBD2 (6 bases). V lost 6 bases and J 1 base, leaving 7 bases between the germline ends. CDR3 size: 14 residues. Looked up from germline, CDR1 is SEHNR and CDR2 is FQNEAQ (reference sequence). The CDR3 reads CASRGTSGANVLTF. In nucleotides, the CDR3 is TGTGCCAGCAGAGGGACTTCTGGGGCCAACGTCCTGACTTTC.

CDR3 sequence (DNA): TGTGCCAGCAGTGCAAGGACAGGGGCTACCTATAATTCACCCCTCCACTTT. Its protein is CASSARTGATYNSPLHF. V gene TRBV27 combines with J gene TRBJ1-6; 9 bases are shared with TRBD1. This CDR3 has 17 amino acids. The V gene's germline CDR1 is MNHEY and CDR2 SMNVEV (reference sequence). Trimming at V came to 5 bases and at J to 2 bases, leaving 7 bases not matched to a gene.

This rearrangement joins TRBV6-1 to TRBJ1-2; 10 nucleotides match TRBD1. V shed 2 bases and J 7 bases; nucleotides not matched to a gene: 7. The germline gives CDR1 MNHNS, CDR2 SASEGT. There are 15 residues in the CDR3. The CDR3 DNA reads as TGTGCCAGCAGTGAAACGACAGGGGGCGACCGTGGCTACACCTTC. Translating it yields CASSETTGGDRGYTF.

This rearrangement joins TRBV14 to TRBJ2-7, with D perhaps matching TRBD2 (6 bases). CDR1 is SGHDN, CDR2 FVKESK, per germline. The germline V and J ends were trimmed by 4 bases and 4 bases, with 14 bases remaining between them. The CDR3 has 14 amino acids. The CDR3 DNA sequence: TGTGCCAGCAGCCCATCTAGAGGAGGGTACGAGCAGTACTTC. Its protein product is CASSPSRGGYEQYF.

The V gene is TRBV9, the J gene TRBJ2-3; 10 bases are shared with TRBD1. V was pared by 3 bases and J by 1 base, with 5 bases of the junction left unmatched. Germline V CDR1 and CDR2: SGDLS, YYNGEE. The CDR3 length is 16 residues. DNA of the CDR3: TGTGCCAGCAGCGCCCGACAGGGGGCGGGCACAGATACGCAGTATTTT. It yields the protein CASSARQGAGTDTQYF.

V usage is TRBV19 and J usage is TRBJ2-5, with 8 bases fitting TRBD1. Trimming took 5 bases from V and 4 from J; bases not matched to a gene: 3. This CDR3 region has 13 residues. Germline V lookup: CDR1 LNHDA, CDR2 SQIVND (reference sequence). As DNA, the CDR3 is TGTGCCAGTAGTCACGGACAGGGAGAGACCCAGTACTTC. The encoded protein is CASSHGQGETQYF.

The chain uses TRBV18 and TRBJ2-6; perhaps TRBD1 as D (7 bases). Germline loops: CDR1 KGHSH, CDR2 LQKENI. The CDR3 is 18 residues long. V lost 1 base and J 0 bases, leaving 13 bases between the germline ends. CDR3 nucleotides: TGTGCCAGCTCACCACTCGCAGGGGGGAGCTCTGGGGCCAACGTCCTGACTTTC. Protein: CASSPLAGGSSGANVLTF.

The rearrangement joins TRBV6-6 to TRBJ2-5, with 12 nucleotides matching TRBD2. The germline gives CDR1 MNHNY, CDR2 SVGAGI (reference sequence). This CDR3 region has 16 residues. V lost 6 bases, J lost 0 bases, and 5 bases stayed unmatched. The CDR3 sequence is CASRPGTSGYQETQYF. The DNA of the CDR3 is TGTGCCAGCAGACCCGGGACTAGCGGGTACCAAGAGACCCAGTACTTC.

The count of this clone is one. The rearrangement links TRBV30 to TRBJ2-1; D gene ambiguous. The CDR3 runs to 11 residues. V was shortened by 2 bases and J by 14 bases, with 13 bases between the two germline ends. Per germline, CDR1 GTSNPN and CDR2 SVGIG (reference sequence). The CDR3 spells CAWSLPGVEFF. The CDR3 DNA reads TGTGCCTGGAGTTTACCCGGCGTGGAGTTCTTC.

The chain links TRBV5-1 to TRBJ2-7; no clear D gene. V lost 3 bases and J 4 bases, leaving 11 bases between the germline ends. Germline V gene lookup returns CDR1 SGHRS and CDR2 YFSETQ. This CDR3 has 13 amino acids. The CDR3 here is CASSSELGYEQYF. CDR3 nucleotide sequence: TGCGCCAGCAGCTCGGAGCTGGGTTACGAGCAGTACTTC.

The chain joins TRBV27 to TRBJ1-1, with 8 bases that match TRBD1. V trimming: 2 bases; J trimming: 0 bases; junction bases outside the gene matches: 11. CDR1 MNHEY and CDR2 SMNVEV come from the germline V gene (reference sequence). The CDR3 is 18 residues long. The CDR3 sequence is CASSLAGRGRAMNTEAFF. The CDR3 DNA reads TGTGCCAGCAGTTTAGCGGGCAGGGGGCGGGCTATGAACACTGAAGCTTTCTTT.

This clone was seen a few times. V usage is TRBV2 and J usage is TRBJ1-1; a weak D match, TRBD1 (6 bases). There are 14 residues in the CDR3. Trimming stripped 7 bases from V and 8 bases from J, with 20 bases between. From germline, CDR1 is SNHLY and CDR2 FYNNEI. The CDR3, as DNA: TGTGCCAGCACCGGGCGGGGGGCCGCAAAAGAAGCTTTCTTT. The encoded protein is CASTGRGAAKEAFF. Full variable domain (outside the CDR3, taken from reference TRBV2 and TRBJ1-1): EPEVTQTPSHQVTQMGQEVILRCVPISNHLYFYWYRQILGQKVEFLVSFYNNEISEKSEIFDDQFSVERPDGSNFTLKIRSTKLEDSAMYFCASTGRGAAKEAFFGQGTRLTVV.

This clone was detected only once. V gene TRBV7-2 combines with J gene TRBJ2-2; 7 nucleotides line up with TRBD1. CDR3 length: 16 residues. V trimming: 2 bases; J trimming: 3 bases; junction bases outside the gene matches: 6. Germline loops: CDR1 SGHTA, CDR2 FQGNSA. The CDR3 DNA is TGTGCCAGCAGCTTACATAGGGGGCGCGACACCGGGGAGCTGTTTTTT. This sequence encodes CASSLHRGRDTGELFF.

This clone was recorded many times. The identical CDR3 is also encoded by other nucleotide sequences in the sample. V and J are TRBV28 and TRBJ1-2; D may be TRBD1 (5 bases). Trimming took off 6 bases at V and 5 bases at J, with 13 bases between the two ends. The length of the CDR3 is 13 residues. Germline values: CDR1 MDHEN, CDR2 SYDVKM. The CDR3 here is CASRSSGLYGYTF. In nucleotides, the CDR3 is TGTGCCAGCAGAAGCTCGGGACTTTATGGCTACACCTTC.

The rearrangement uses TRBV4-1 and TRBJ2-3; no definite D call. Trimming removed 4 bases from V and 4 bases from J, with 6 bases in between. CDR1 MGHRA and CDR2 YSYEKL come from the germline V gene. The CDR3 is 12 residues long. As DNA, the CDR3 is TGCGCCAGCAGCCCGACGTCAGATACGCAGTATTTT. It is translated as CASSPTSDTQYF.

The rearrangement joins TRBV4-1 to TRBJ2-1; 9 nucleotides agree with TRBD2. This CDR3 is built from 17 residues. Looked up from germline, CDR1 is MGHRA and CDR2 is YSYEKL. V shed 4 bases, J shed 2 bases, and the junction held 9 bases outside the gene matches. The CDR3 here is CASSPGLLAGTYNEQFF. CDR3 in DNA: TGCGCCAGCAGCCCAGGCCTCCTAGCGGGAACCTACAATGAGCAGTTCTTC.

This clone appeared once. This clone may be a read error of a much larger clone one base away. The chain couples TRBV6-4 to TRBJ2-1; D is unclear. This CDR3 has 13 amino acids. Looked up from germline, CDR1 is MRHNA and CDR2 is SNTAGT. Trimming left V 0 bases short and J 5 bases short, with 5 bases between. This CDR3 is CASSDSDDNEQFF. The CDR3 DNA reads TGTGCCAGCAGTGACTCGGACGACAATGAGCAGTTCTTC.

The CDR3 nucleotides are TGTGCCAGCAGCCAAGTGGATAGCGGGGCCTCCTACAATGAGCAGTTCTTC. Translating gives CASSQVDSGASYNEQFF. The chain carries TRBV4-2 and TRBJ2-1; 8 positions match TRBD2. From germline, CDR1 is LGHNA and CDR2 YNFKEQ. Trimming took 1 base from V and 0 from J; bases not matched to a gene: 5. There are 17 residues in the CDR3.

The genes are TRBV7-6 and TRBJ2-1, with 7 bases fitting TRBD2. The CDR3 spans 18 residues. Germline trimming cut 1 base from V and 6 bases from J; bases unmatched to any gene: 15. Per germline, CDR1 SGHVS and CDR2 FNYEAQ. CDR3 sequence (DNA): TGTGCCAGCAGCTTAGGGGCTCGGGGGAGGGCAAAAGGCAATGAGCAGTTCTTC. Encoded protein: CASSLGARGRAKGNEQFF. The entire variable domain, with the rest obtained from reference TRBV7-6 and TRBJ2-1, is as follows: GAGVSQSPRYKVTKRGQDVALRCDPISGHVSLYWYRQALGQGPEFLTYFNYEAQQDKSGLPNDRFSAERPEGSISTLTIQRTEQRDSAMYRCASSLGARGRAKGNEQFFGPGTRLTVL.

In nucleotides, the CDR3 is TGCGCCAGCAGCGGGGGGACAGCCACAGATACGCAGTATTTT. It is translated as CASSGGTATDTQYF. The chain has TRBV5-1 and TRBJ2-3; D might be TRBD1 (7 bases). The CDR3 loop spans 14 amino acids. Trimming pared 4 bases from V and 2 bases from J, leaving 11 bases between. Germline values: CDR1 SGHRS, CDR2 YFSETQ.

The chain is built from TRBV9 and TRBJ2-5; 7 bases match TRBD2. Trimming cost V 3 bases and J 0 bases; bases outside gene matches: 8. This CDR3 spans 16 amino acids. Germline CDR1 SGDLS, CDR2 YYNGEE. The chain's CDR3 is CASSAEGLADQETQYF. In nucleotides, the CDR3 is TGTGCCAGCAGCGCCGAGGGGCTAGCGGACCAAGAGACCCAGTACTTC. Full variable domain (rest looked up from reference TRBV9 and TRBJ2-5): DSGVTQTPKHLITATGQRVTLRCSPRSGDLSVYWYQQSLDQGLQFLIQYYNGEERAKGNILERFSAQQFPDLHSELNLSSLELGDSALYFCASSAEGLADQETQYFGPGTRLLVL.

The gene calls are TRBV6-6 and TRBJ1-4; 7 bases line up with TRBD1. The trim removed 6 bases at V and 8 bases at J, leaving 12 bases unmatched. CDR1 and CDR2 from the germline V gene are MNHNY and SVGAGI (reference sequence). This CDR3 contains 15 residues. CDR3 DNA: TGTGCCAGCAGGCCCGGCAGGGGGGCAGGGGAAAAACTGTTTTTT. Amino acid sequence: CASRPGRGAGEKLFF.

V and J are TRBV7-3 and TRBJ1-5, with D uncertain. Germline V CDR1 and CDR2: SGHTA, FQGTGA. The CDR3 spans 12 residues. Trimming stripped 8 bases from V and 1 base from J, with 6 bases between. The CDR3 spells CASGRSNQPQHF. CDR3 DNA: TGTGCCAGCGGGCGGAGCAATCAGCCCCAGCATTTT.

The CDR3 bases are TGTGCCAGCAGCCTCGAAAACCTTGGCTATGGCTACACCTTC. Encoded protein: CASSLENLGYGYTF. The chain recombines TRBV7-2 with TRBJ1-2, with unresolved D. The CDR3 length is 14 residues. V was cut by 5 bases and J by 4 bases, with 14 bases left in between. Germline V gene data show CDR1 as SGHTA and CDR2 as FQGNSA.

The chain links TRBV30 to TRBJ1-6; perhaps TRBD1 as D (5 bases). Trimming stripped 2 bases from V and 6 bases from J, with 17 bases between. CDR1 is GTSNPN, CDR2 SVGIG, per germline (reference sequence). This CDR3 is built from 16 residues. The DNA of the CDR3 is TGTGCCTGGAGTATTCGGACCGGGACCGGTAATTCACCCCTCCACTTT. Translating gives CAWSIRTGTGNSPLHF.